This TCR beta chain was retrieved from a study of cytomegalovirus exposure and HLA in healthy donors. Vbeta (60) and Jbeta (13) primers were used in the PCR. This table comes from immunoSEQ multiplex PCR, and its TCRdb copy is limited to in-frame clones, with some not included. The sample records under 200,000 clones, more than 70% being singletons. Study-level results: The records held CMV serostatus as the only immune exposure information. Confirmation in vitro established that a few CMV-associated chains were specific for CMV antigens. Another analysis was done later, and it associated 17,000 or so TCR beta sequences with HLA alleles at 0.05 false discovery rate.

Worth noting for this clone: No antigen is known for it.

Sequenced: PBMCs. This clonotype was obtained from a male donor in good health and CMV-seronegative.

The CDR3: CASSLNGRAQETQYF. The CDR3 DNA sequence: TGTGCCAGCAGCTTAAATGGCAGGGCACAAGAGACCCAGTACTTC. The rearrangement links TRBV7-3 to TRBJ2-5, with D possibly being TRBD1 (5 bases). In germline, CDR1 is SGHTA, CDR2 FQGTGA. Trimming stripped 1 base from V and 2 bases from J, with 11 bases between. This CDR3 comprises 15 residues.